The 17 T cell receptor beta chains presented below share a single source sample, sequenced in a study of cytotoxic CD8 clonotypes in ibrutinib-treated CLL. Assay: immunoSEQ multiplex PCR; the TCRdb copy retains only in-frame clones and omits some. Of 50,000 to 70,000 clones in the sample, 50% to 65% were seen once. Sample: PBMCs, taken at disease progression, from a patient treated with ibrutinib. Receptor source: a human donor with chronic lymphocytic leukemia.

V gene TRBV9 combines with J gene TRBJ1-3; D call uncertain. There are 13 residues in the CDR3. The V gene's germline CDR1 is SGDLS and CDR2 YYNGEE. The V end was cut by 5 bases, the J end by 0 bases, with 6 bases between. The CDR3 is CASRQASGNTIYF. The CDR3 bases are TGTGCCAGCAGACAAGCCTCTGGAAACACCATATATTTT.

The gene calls are TRBV20-1 and TRBJ2-5; D is tentatively TRBD1 or TRBD2 (5 bases each). The CDR3 loop spans 10 amino acids. The V gene's germline CDR1 is DFQATT and CDR2 SNEGSKA (reference sequence). Trimming shortened V by 6 bases and J by 5 bases, and 7 bases separated the two germline ends. The CDR3 sequence: CSAGAETQYF. CDR3 DNA sequence: TGCAGTGCCGGGGCGGAGACCCAGTACTTC.

This clone was picked up many times. The chain carries TRBV28 and TRBJ2-7, with D perhaps TRBD2 (8 bases). This CDR3 is 16 amino acids long. Germline assignment: CDR1 MDHEN and CDR2 SYDVKM. Trimming left V 4 bases short and J 4 bases short, with 20 bases between. CDR3 sequence: CASSSHVSGGQYEQYF. The DNA for the CDR3 is TGTGCCAGCAGTTCCCACGTGAGCGGGGGACAGTACGAGCAGTACTTC.

The chain employs TRBV27 and TRBJ1-2, with D possibly TRBD1 on 6 matching bases. This CDR3 contains 15 residues. Trimming removed 0 bases at V and 6 bases at J, with 14 bases between. CDR1 is MNHEY, CDR2 SMNVEV, per germline (reference sequence). CDR3 DNA: TGTGCCAGCAGTTTATCTTACCAGGGACACGATGGCTACACCTTC. It is translated as CASSLSYQGHDGYTF.

Only a few counts were recorded for this clone. V is TRBV7-9 and J is TRBJ1-2, with unresolved D. V lost 5 bases, J lost 6 bases, and 10 bases lay in between. The CDR3 runs 12 residues. Germline V gives CDR1 SEHNR, CDR2 FQNEAQ (reference sequence). CDR3 in amino acids: CASSLDSNGYTF. CDR3 DNA: TGTGCCAGCAGCCTAGACTCTAATGGCTACACCTTC. The whole variable domain, remainder taken from reference TRBV7-9 and TRBJ1-2, is DTGVSQNPRHKITKRGQNVTFRCDPISEHNRLYWYRQTLGQGPEFLTYFQNEAQLEKSRLLSDRFSAERPKGSFSTLEIQRTEQGDSAMYLCASSLDSNGYTFGSGTRLTVV.

The chain employs TRBV5-1 and TRBJ2-7; TRBD1 matches 9 bases. Germline lookup yields CDR1 SGHRS and CDR2 YFSETQ. The CDR3 extends over 15 amino acids. With 0 bases clipped from V and 3 bases from J, the junction kept 4 bases outside the gene matches. The CDR3 DNA reads TGCGCCAGCAGCTTGGGGGACAGGGATATCTACGAGCAGTACTTC. Translated, it gives CASSLGDRDIYEQYF.

The chain has TRBV21-1 and TRBJ2-5; TRBD2, the table's D call, lacks a check against the DNA. TRBV21-1 is deemed a pseudogene. The CDR3 consists of 13 residues. The chain's CDR3 is CASRDAGGETQYF. CDR3 bases: TGTGCCAGCAGGGATGCGGGGGGGGAGACCCAGTACTTC.

The chain has TRBV7-8 and TRBJ2-3; weak D call: TRBD1 (6 bases). V was cut by 4 bases and J by 4 bases, with 9 bases left in between. This CDR3 region has 13 residues. Germline V lookup: CDR1 SGHVS, CDR2 FQNEAQ. CDR3 sequence: CASSSQGPDTQYF. DNA of the CDR3: TGTGCCAGCAGCTCACAGGGCCCAGATACGCAGTATTTT.

The chain is built from TRBV5-1 and TRBJ2-3; D is perhaps TRBD2 (6 bases). The germline V and J ends were trimmed by 5 bases and 4 bases, with 14 bases remaining between them. This CDR3 has 14 amino acids. CDR1 is SGHRS and CDR2 is YFSETQ in the germline V gene. The CDR3 sequence is CASSLAGFPDTQYF. CDR3 coding DNA: TGCGCCAGCAGTCTGGCGGGGTTCCCAGATACGCAGTATTTT.

This clone was counted between two and nine times. V is TRBV27 and J is TRBJ2-2; TRBD2 is a possible D gene (7 bases). The CDR3 contains 16 residues. Trimming removed 1 base at V and 3 bases at J, with 12 bases between. Per the germline V gene, CDR1 is MNHEY and CDR2 is SMNVEV (reference sequence). The CDR3 is CASSLFEGGYTGELFF. In nucleotides, the CDR3 is TGTGCCAGCAGTTTATTTGAGGGGGGGTACACCGGGGAGCTGTTTTTT.

The chain has TRBV7-3 and TRBJ2-7; 8 bases line up with TRBD1. The V gene's germline CDR1 is SGHTA and CDR2 FQGTGA. V dropped 4 bases and J dropped 5; count of bases not matched to a gene: 4. This CDR3 is 13 amino acids long. The DNA of the CDR3 is TGTGCCAGCAGCTGGGACAGGACCAACGAGCAGTACTTC. It is translated as CASSWDRTNEQYF. Complete variable domain (other parts from reference TRBV7-3 and TRBJ2-7): GAGVSQTPSNKVTEKGKYVELRCDPISGHTALYWYRQSLGQGPEFLIYFQGTGAADDSGLPNDRFFAVRPEGSVSTLKIQRTERGDSAVYLCASSWDRTNEQYFGPGTRLTVT.

The chain employs TRBV7-8 and TRBJ1-2; D may be TRBD1 (5 bases). V shed 5 bases and J shed 3 bases, with 13 bases lying between them. The CDR3 sequence is 14 residues long. The germline gives CDR1 SGHVS, CDR2 FQNEAQ. DNA for the CDR3: TGTGCCAGCAGCACATGGACACCGGACTATGGCTACACCTTC. Its protein is CASSTWTPDYGYTF.

The chain uses TRBV6-6 and TRBJ2-1; 11 positions agree with TRBD2. The CDR3 runs to 15 residues. With 4 bases clipped from V and 9 bases from J, the junction kept 8 bases outside the gene matches. Germline V gives CDR1 MNHNY, CDR2 SVGAGI (reference sequence). CDR3 coding DNA: TGTGCCAGCAGTTCCTCGACTAGCGGGGAAGGTGAGCAGTTCTTC. Its translation: CASSSSTSGEGEQFF.

V usage is TRBV11-1 and J usage is TRBJ2-7; D perhaps matches TRBD2 (6 bases). CDR1 and CDR2 from the germline V gene are SGHAT and FQDESV (reference sequence). There are 14 residues in the CDR3. The germline V and J ends were trimmed by 0 bases and 5 bases, with 11 bases remaining between them. The CDR3 sequence: CASSLAARRDEQYF. Written as DNA, the CDR3 is TGTGCCAGCAGCTTAGCGGCCCGGAGGGACGAGCAGTACTTC.

The CDR3 bases are TGCGCCAGCAGTCCGGAAGGGGCGCCAGGCTATGGCTACACCTTC. It yields the protein CASSPEGAPGYGYTF. This rearrangement joins TRBV5-1 to TRBJ1-2; D is perhaps TRBD1 (5 bases). V gave up 5 bases and J gave up 4 bases, with 18 bases separating them. The CDR3 is made up of 15 amino acids. Germline V CDR1 and CDR2: SGHRS, YFSETQ.

This clone was seen a single time. V is TRBV9 and J is TRBJ2-3; possible D gene TRBD1, 6 bases. CDR3 size: 17 residues. Germline values: CDR1 SGDLS, CDR2 YYNGEE. V was shortened by 1 base and J by 4 bases, with 19 bases between the two germline ends. The DNA for the CDR3 is TGTGCCAGCAGCGTAATGGGGGCTTTGCCTGTAGCAGATACGCAGTATTTT. Amino acid sequence: CASSVMGALPVADTQYF.

This chain uses TRBV10-3 with TRBJ2-7; 7 positions agree with TRBD1. Germline V gene lookup returns CDR1 ENHRY and CDR2 SYGVKD. This CDR3 comprises 13 residues. V gave up 2 bases and J gave up 3 bases; unmatched junction bases: 1. The CDR3 reads CAISEGTDYEQYF. In DNA form, the CDR3 reads TGTGCCATCAGTGAGGGGACAGACTACGAGCAGTACTTC.